The 29 T cell receptor beta chains below were found in one sample sequenced in a study of Ad26.COV2.S vaccination and SARS-CoV-2 variants. The treatment was: 19 received Ad26.COV2.S at low or high dose, single or two shots; about five received placebo; per-sample allocation not given. Specimens were obtained on day 63 following the first vaccine or placebo injection. The data were produced by immunoSEQ multiplex PCR, yet TCRdb's version contains in-frame clones alone and is incomplete. Of 300,000 to 500,000 clones listed, more than 85% are singletons. The sequenced sample was peripheral blood, obtained in a trial of Ad26.COV2.S vaccine versus placebo. Receptors originate from a person between 18 and 60 years old who received the Ad26.COV2.S COVID-19 vaccine or a placebo.

The chain combines TRBV15 with TRBJ2-1; 9 bases map to TRBD1. The germline gives CDR1 LNHNV, CDR2 YYDKDF (reference sequence). V was pared by 1 base and J by 8 bases, with 6 bases of the junction left unmatched. The length of the CDR3 is 15 residues. DNA of the CDR3: TGTGCCACCAGCAGAGGGACAGGGGAGAGTCATGAGCAGTTCTTC. It codes for CATSRGTGESHEQFF. The whole variable domain, filled in from reference TRBV15 and TRBJ2-1, reads DAMVIQNPRYQVTQFGKPVTLSCSQTLNHNVMYWYQQKSSQAPKLLFHYYDKDFNNEADTPDNFQSRRPNTSFCFLDIRSPGLGDTAMYLCATSRGTGESHEQFFGPGTRLTVL.

This sequence joins TRBV6-5 and TRBJ1-5; D might be TRBD1 (6 bases). Trimming pared 8 bases from V and 0 bases from J, leaving 11 bases between. This CDR3 comprises 14 residues. Germline CDR1 is MNHEY and CDR2 is SVGAGI. The DNA of the CDR3 is TGTGCCAGCCGGACAGATTTTAGCAATCAGCCCCAGCATTTT. Protein sequence: CASRTDFSNQPQHF.

J is TRBJ1-2 and V is TRBV3-1 (or the pseudogene TRBV3-2); no firm D call. The CDR3 covers 14 residues. Germline V lookup: CDR1 LGHDT, CDR2 YNNKEL (reference sequence). Trimming took 0 bases from V and 5 from J, leaving 10 bases between them. This CDR3 reads CASSQDGRSYGYTF. For the CDR3, the DNA is TGTGCCAGCAGCCAAGATGGCAGAAGTTATGGCTACACCTTC.

V and J are TRBV6-6 and TRBJ1-6; D is perhaps TRBD1 (6 bases). Trimming took off 6 bases at V and 4 bases at J, with 13 bases between the two ends. In germline, CDR1 is MNHNY, CDR2 SVGAGI (reference sequence). The CDR3 loop spans 15 amino acids. CDR3 protein: CASSRQEIYNSPLHF. DNA for the CDR3: TGTGCCAGCAGCCGACAGGAGATTTATAATTCACCCCTCCACTTT.

This clone was seen once. This chain links TRBV5-1 with TRBJ2-7; TRBD1 matches 10 bases. V lost 6 bases, J lost 3 bases, and 9 bases stayed unmatched. The germline V gene has CDR1 SGHRS and CDR2 YFSETQ. CDR3 length equals 15 residues. The CDR3 region has the DNA TGCGCCAGCACCTATGGTGGGGACAGGGGCTACGAGCAGTACTTC. It is translated as CASTYGGDRGYEQYF. Complete variable domain (other parts from reference TRBV5-1 and TRBJ2-7): KAGVTQTPRYLIKTRGQQVTLSCSPISGHRSVSWYQQTPGQGLQFLFEYFSETQRNKGNFPGRFSGRQFSNSRSEMNVSTLELGDSALYLCASTYGGDRGYEQYFGPGTRLTVT.

This clone has more than one count but fewer than ten. The chain joins TRBV5-6 to TRBJ1-2; a weak D match, TRBD1 (5 bases). Trimming shortened V by 1 base and J by 8 bases, and 12 bases separated the two germline ends. Looked up from germline, CDR1 is SGHDT and CDR2 is YYEEEE. CDR3 length: 13 residues. The CDR3 protein is CASSLRTGFGYTF. The CDR3 bases are TGTGCCAGCAGCTTGCGAACAGGCTTCGGCTACACCTTC.

This clone was found once. The chain carries TRBV15 and TRBJ2-4; 7 positions agree with TRBD1. The CDR3 length is 15 residues. Germline loops: CDR1 LNHNV, CDR2 YYDKDF (reference sequence). V shed 7 bases, J shed 3 bases, and the junction held 9 bases outside the gene matches. The chain's CDR3 is CATKTYRGGKNIQYF. The DNA of the CDR3 is TGTGCCACCAAAACTTACAGGGGTGGCAAAAACATTCAGTACTTC.

V and J are TRBV7-9 and TRBJ1-6; TRBD1 might be the D (6 bases). CDR1 and CDR2 from the germline V gene are SEHNR and FQNEAQ (reference sequence). Trimming removed 8 bases at V and 6 bases at J, with 8 bases between. The CDR3 extends over 12 amino acids. In DNA, the CDR3 is TGTGCCAGCGGCAGGGGTAATTCACCCCTCCACTTT. Its protein product is CASGRGNSPLHF.

The chain links TRBV3-1 (or the pseudogene TRBV3-2) to TRBJ1-2; D remains ambiguous. The V gene's germline CDR1 is LGHDT and CDR2 YNNKEL (reference sequence). The V end lost 4 bases, the J end lost 2 bases, and 14 bases lay between the germline ends. The CDR3 sequence is 15 residues long. Here the CDR3 DNA reads TGTGCCAGCAGCCGCCTCCTCGGATCCAACTATGGCTACACCTTC. Encoded protein: CASSRLLGSNYGYTF.

J is TRBJ1-5 and V is TRBV2; TRBD1 is a possible D gene (5 bases). V was trimmed by 3 bases and J by 0 bases, leaving 15 bases between them. Germline loops: CDR1 SNHLY, CDR2 FYNNEI. The CDR3 length is 17 residues. The DNA of the CDR3 is TGTGCCAGCAGTGACCGGGACGGTGGATATAGCAATCAGCCCCAGCATTTT. This codes for CASSDRDGGYSNQPQHF.

The chain joins TRBV7-6 to TRBJ1-6; 10 bases are shared with TRBD1. Germline V gene lookup returns CDR1 SGHVS and CDR2 FNYEAQ. CDR3 length: 16 residues. V trimming: 1 base; J trimming: 6 bases; junction bases outside the gene matches: 3. The DNA for the CDR3 is TGTGCCAGCAGCTTAGGGACAGGGGGTTTTAATTCACCCCTCCACTTT. Translated: CASSLGTGGFNSPLHF.

The rearrangement joins TRBV9 to TRBJ1-1; possibly TRBD1 for D (6 bases). The CDR3 length is 15 residues. Germline assignment: CDR1 SGDLS and CDR2 YYNGEE. V was trimmed by 3 bases and J by 1 base, leaving 13 bases between them. The CDR3 protein is CASSDTGSGNTEAFF. Here the CDR3 DNA reads TGTGCCAGCAGCGATACAGGGTCGGGGAACACTGAAGCTTTCTTT.

The V call is TRBV2, the J call TRBJ1-1, with 8 bases that match TRBD1. J was trimmed by 2 bases and V by 3 bases; bases with no gene match: 8. CDR1 SNHLY and CDR2 FYNNEI come from the germline V gene. The CDR3 contains 16 residues. This CDR3 reads CASSETGANLNTEAFF. The CDR3 coding sequence is TGTGCCAGCAGTGAGACAGGGGCTAACCTAAACACTGAAGCTTTCTTT.

The genes are TRBV19 and TRBJ2-1, with TRBD2 as a possible D gene (6 bases). CDR1 LNHDA and CDR2 SQIVND come from the germline V gene (reference sequence). This CDR3 is 15 amino acids long. The V end lost 2 bases, the J end lost 3 bases, and 11 bases lay between the germline ends. The CDR3 DNA reads TGTGCCAGTAGTATAAGCGGGCGGGTCTACAATGAGCAGTTCTTC. Residues: CASSISGRVYNEQFF.

The CDR3 sequence is CASRHRGGDNEQFF. The CDR3 nucleotides are TGTGCCAGCAGACACAGAGGGGGGGACAATGAGCAGTTCTTC. This chain connects TRBV6-5 to TRBJ2-1, with D perhaps TRBD2 (7 bases). V was trimmed by 6 bases and J by 5 bases, leaving 14 bases between them. The CDR3 spans 14 residues. Germline values: CDR1 MNHEY, CDR2 SVGAGI.

This chain links TRBV6-2 or TRBV6-3 with TRBJ1-1; possibly TRBD1 for D (5 bases). V lost 7 bases to trimming and J lost 3 bases, with 27 bases between them. Germline V gene data show CDR1 as MNHEY and CDR2 as SVGEGT. This CDR3 region has 18 residues. As DNA, the CDR3 is TGTGCCAGCAACCCGACGGGCGGGGCGCGGAAAGTGGACACTGAAGCTTTCTTT. Its protein is CASNPTGGARKVDTEAFF.

J is TRBJ1-1 and V is TRBV5-1; no clear D gene. The CDR3 has 14 residues. Between the trimmed V and J ends, which lost 2 bases and 1 base, there was a span of 9 bases. Germline V gene sequence: CDR1 SGHRS, CDR2 YFSETQ. The CDR3 DNA follows: TGCGCCAGCAGCTTAAATCTTCCGAACACTGAAGCTTTCTTT. Encoded protein: CASSLNLPNTEAFF. Complete variable domain (other parts from reference TRBV5-1 and TRBJ1-1): KAGVTQTPRYLIKTRGQQVTLSCSPISGHRSVSWYQQTPGQGLQFLFEYFSETQRNKGNFPGRFSGRQFSNSRSEMNVSTLELGDSALYLCASSLNLPNTEAFFGQGTRLTVV.

V is TRBV5-1 and J is TRBJ2-7; TRBD2 matches at 12 bases. V trimming: 3 bases; J trimming: 2 bases; junction bases outside the gene matches: 3. This CDR3 has 15 residues. Germline V gene lookup returns CDR1 SGHRS and CDR2 YFSETQ. Here the CDR3 reads CASSSSGGVPYEQYF. CDR3 bases: TGCGCCAGCAGCTCTAGCGGGGGGGTCCCCTACGAGCAGTACTTC.

This sequence joins TRBV30 and TRBJ1-1, with D tentatively TRBD1 (5 bases). Germline values: CDR1 GTSNPN, CDR2 SVGIG (reference sequence). The CDR3 runs to 12 residues. V lost 3 bases and J 11 bases, leaving 16 bases between the germline ends. The CDR3 DNA reads TGTGCCTGGAGGGCAGGTTTGGGGGAGGCTTTCTTT. Translated, it gives CAWRAGLGEAFF.

V and J are TRBV6-6 and TRBJ1-1; D is perhaps TRBD1 (6 bases). In germline, CDR1 is MNHNY, CDR2 SVGAGI (reference sequence). Trimming took 7 bases from V and 8 from J, leaving 11 bases between them. The CDR3 has 11 amino acids. The CDR3 reads CASIAGTEAFF. The CDR3 DNA sequence: TGTGCCAGCATTGCCGGGACAGAAGCTTTCTTT.

V gene TRBV5-1 combines with J gene TRBJ1-3; D not certain. V lost 3 bases and J lost 2, with 3 bases in between. Looked up from germline, CDR1 is SGHRS and CDR2 is YFSETQ. The CDR3 contains 12 residues. CDR3 in DNA: TGCGCCAGCAGCTCGACTGGAAACACCATATATTTT. Protein sequence: CASSSTGNTIYF.

The sample holds one count of this clone. The chain is built from TRBV27 and TRBJ1-2, with D unresolved. The germline V gene encodes CDR1 MNHEY and CDR2 SMNVEV (reference sequence). This CDR3 spans 12 amino acids. The ends were cut back, 7 bases at V and 4 bases at J, with 10 bases in the middle. DNA for the CDR3: TGTGCCAGCACCACCGGGCGCTATGGCTACACCTTC. Residues: CASTTGRYGYTF.

The chain carries TRBV27 and TRBJ1-4; perhaps TRBD1 as D (5 bases). Trimming took off 3 bases at V and 1 base at J, with 15 bases between the two ends. This CDR3 is 17 amino acids long. Germline V gives CDR1 MNHEY, CDR2 SMNVEV (reference sequence). The chain's CDR3 is CASSFRVNPRTNEKLFF. CDR3 coding DNA: TGTGCCAGCAGTTTCAGGGTCAACCCCAGAACTAATGAAAAACTGTTTTTT.

V is TRBV13 and J is TRBJ2-7; TRBD1 agrees at 10 bases. J gave up 13 bases and V 0 bases, and 6 bases lay outside the gene matches. Germline V gives CDR1 PRHDT, CDR2 FYEKMQ (reference sequence). CDR3 length: 13 amino acids. CDR3 coding DNA: TGTGCCAGCAGCTTAGGTCCTGACAGGGGGCGTTACTTC. Residues: CASSLGPDRGRYF.

This chain connects TRBV11-2 to TRBJ2-7, with 7 bases identical to TRBD2. The CDR3 is made up of 14 amino acids. In germline, CDR1 is SGHAT, CDR2 FQNNGV. J lost 6 bases, V lost 0 bases, and 5 bases had no gene match. The CDR3 DNA sequence: TGTGCCAGCAGCTTAGATTATTCGGGGGGCGAGCAGTACTTC. It yields the protein CASSLDYSGGEQYF. Full variable domain (outside the CDR3, taken from reference TRBV11-2 and TRBJ2-7): EAGVAQSPRYKIIEKRQSVAFWCNPISGHATLYWYQQILGQGPKLLIQFQNNGVVDDSQLPKDRFSAERLKGVDSTLKIQPAKLEDSAVYLCASSLDYSGGEQYFGPGTRLTVT.

The chain carries TRBV11-2 and TRBJ2-7; D is possibly TRBD1 (6 bases). V was pared by 5 bases and J by 4 bases, with 15 bases between. The CDR3 totals 14 residues. The germline CDR1 and CDR2 sequences are SGHAT and FQNNGV. The CDR3 spells CASSTRTEGYEQYF. DNA for the CDR3: TGTGCCAGCAGCACCCGGACAGAAGGTTACGAGCAGTACTTC.

The chain has TRBV7-2 and TRBJ1-1; 8 bases align to TRBD1. The CDR3 loop spans 13 amino acids. Germline loops: CDR1 SGHTA, CDR2 FQGNSA. V lost 4 bases, J lost 6 bases, and 4 bases stayed unmatched. The CDR3: CASSSDRGAEAFF. CDR3 DNA sequence: TGTGCCAGCAGCTCAGACAGGGGAGCTGAAGCTTTCTTT.

The rearrangement uses TRBV7-6 and TRBJ2-5, with 7 bases matching TRBD2. V shed 2 bases and J 3 bases; nucleotides not matched to a gene: 6. Germline V lookup: CDR1 SGHVS, CDR2 FNYEAQ. The CDR3 extends over 15 amino acids. CDR3 sequence reads: CASSLTGRGKETQYF. The CDR3 region has the DNA TGTGCCAGCAGCTTAACCGGGCGGGGGAAAGAGACCCAGTACTTC. Combining the CDR3 with reference TRBV7-6 and TRBJ2-5 gives the whole variable domain GAGVSQSPRYKVTKRGQDVALRCDPISGHVSLYWYRQALGQGPEFLTYFNYEAQQDKSGLPNDRFSAERPEGSISTLTIQRTEQRDSAMYRCASSLTGRGKETQYFGPGTRLLVL.

As concerns this clone: This sample includes further DNA sequences coding for the same CDR3. This chain links TRBV18 with TRBJ1-5, with D possibly being TRBD1 (5 bases). CDR3 length equals 14 residues. CDR1 is KGHSH and CDR2 is LQKENI in the germline V gene. The V end was cut by 6 bases, the J end by 0 bases, with 9 bases between. The CDR3 loop is CASSGGGSNQPQHF. The CDR3 region has the DNA TGTGCCAGCTCCGGGGGGGGTAGCAATCAGCCCCAGCATTTT.